This TCR beta chain was sequenced during a study of cytomegalovirus exposure and HLA in healthy donors. Study-wide findings and caveats: V- and J-gene trimming in TCR beta was tied to a missense DCLRE1C variant by an analysis performed later.

60 Vbeta and 13 Jbeta primers were used in PCR. The protocol was immunoSEQ multiplex PCR, while the TCRdb copy is restricted to in-frame clones and leaves out a portion. The sample lists more than 110,000 clones, around 80% occurring once. In regard to this clone: Its specificity is unknown.

This clonotype originated in a woman between 50 and 59 years old in good health and CMV-seropositive. The sequenced sample consisted of PBMCs.

The CDR3: CASSDRVFLHEQYF. CDR3 bases: TGTGCCAGCAGTGACAGGGTCTTCCTTCACGAGCAGTACTTC. The V gene is TRBV6-1, the J gene TRBJ2-7, with TRBD1 as a possible D gene (5 bases). CDR1 and CDR2 from the germline V gene are MNHNS and SASEGT. The CDR3 sequence is 14 residues long. The V and J ends lost 3 bases and 5 bases respectively, with 14 bases between them.